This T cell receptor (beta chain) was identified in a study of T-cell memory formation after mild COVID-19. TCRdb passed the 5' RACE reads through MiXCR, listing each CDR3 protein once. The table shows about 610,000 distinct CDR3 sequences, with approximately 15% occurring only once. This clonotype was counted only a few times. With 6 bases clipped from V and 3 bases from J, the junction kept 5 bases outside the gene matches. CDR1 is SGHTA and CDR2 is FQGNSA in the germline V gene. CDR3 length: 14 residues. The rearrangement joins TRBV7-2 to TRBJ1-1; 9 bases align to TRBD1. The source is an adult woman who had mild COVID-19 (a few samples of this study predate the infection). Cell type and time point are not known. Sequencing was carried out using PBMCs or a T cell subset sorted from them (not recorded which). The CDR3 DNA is TGTGCCAGCAGGAGACAGGGGGGGGACACTGAAGCTTTCTTT. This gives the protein CASRRQGGDTEAFF. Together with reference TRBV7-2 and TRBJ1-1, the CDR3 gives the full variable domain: GAGVSQSPSNKVTEKGKDVELRCDPISGHTALYWYRQSLGQGLEFLIYFQGNSAPDKSGLPSDRFSAERTGGSVSTLTIQRTQQEDSAVYLCASRRQGGDTEAFFGQGTRLTVV.